Included here is one T cell receptor beta chain sequence, with context. This sample was taken from a study of tumor and adjacent non-tumor tissue in lung cancer. On the study more broadly: Histology: eleven to twelve adenocarcinoma, a couple of squamous cell carcinoma, 1 small cell lung cancer.

No cell sorting was done before RNA was extracted from the tissue. TCRbeta libraries were built with three rounds of nested PCR, modified from ARM-PCR. From the multiplex PCR reads, TCRdb called clonotypes with MiXCR, one entry per CDR3 protein. The table lists approximately 76,000 distinct CDR3 sequences, around 70% of them singletons. The CDR3 covers 13 residues. Trimming stripped 8 bases from V and 10 bases from J, with 21 bases between. Germline V gene lookup returns CDR1 SQVTM and CDR2 ANQGSEA. The specimen was lung tumor tissue. The chain recombines TRBV29-1 with TRBJ2-4; D gene uncertain. This receptor was taken from a woman in her 70s with non-small cell lung cancer. The CDR3 reads CSFTWPPDKIQYF. DNA of the CDR3: TGCAGCTTCACATGGCCCCCCGATAAGATTCAGTACTTC.